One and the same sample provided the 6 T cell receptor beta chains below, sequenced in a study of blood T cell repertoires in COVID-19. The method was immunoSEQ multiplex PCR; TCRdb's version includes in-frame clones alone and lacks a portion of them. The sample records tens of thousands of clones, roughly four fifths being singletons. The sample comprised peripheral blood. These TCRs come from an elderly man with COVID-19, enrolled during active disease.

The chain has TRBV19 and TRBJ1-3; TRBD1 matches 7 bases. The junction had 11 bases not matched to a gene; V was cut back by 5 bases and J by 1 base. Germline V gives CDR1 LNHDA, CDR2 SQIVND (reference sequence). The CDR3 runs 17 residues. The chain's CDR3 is CASSPRDSGRSGNTIYF. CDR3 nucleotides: TGTGCCAGTAGTCCACGGGACAGCGGACGATCTGGAAACACCATATATTTT.

The CDR3 is CASSFQGGQPTGGYTF. CDR3 nucleotides: TGTGCCAGCAGCTTTCAGGGGGGCCAACCGACCGGTGGCTACACCTTC. This chain links TRBV11-1 with TRBJ1-2; 7 bases agree with TRBD1. In germline, CDR1 is SGHAT, CDR2 FQDESV (reference sequence). The CDR3 sequence is 16 residues long. V dropped 3 bases and J dropped 7; count of bases not matched to a gene: 14.

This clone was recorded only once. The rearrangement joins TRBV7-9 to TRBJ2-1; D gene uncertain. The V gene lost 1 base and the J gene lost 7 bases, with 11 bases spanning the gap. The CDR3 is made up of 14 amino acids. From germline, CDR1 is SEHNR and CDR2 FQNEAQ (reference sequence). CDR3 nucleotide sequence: TGTGCCAGCAGCTTAGTATCCGAGGTGAATGAGCAGTTCTTC. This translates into CASSLVSEVNEQFF.

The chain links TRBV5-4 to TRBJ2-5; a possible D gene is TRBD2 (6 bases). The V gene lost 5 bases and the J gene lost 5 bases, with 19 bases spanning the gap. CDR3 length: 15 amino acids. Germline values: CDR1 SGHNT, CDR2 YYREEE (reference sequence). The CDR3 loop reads CASRRDSDIAETQYF. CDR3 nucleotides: TGTGCCAGCAGGAGGGACTCTGACATTGCGGAGACCCAGTACTTC.

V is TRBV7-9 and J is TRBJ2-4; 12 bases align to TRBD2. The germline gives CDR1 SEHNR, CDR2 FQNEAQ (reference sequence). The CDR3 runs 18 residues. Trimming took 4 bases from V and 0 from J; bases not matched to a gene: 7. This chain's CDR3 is CASSSTSGGALAKNIQYF. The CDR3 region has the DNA TGTGCCAGCAGCTCGACTAGCGGGGGAGCCTTAGCCAAAAACATTCAGTACTTC.

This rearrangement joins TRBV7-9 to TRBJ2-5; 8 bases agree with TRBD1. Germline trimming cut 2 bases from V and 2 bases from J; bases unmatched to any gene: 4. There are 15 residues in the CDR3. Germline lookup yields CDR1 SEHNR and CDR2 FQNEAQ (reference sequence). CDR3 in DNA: TGTGCCAGCAGCTTATTGGACAGGGTGCAAGAGACCCAGTACTTC. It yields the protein CASSLLDRVQETQYF.